The present T cell receptor beta chain was sequenced within a study of blood T cells in healthy people across ages. The study, taken as a whole, reports: Researchers deemed the diversity estimates from one million T cells underestimates. Comparison with aged donors showed that long-lived donors had more naive CD4+ cells and higher diversity.

This clonotype has just a few counts. Its antigen is as yet unknown. CDR1 MGHDK and CDR2 SYGVNS come from the germline V gene. Trimming took off 2 bases at V and 2 bases at J, with 7 bases between the two ends. This CDR3 contains 13 residues. Peripheral blood from each donor was collected in a volume of approximately 10 milliliters. It was with a sample-barcoded 5' primer and a J-beta primer mix that a second PCR of roughly 7 to 12 cycles was run. There were at least 3 million CDR3-containing paired-end reads obtained from each sample. TCRdb fed the 5' RACE reads into MiXCR, producing one record per CDR3 protein. The data show approximately 1.5 million distinct CDR3 sequences, roughly 32% seen once.

This sequence joins TRBV25-1 and TRBJ2-7, with no clear D. The sample consisted of blood. The origin of this receptor is a woman in her 30s in good health. In nucleotides, the CDR3 is TGTGCCAGCAGTGAACCAGCCACCTACGAGCAGTACTTC. Translated: CASSEPATYEQYF.